The present T cell receptor beta chain was sequenced within a study of human T cells and chemical hapten exposure. About the study: The sensitizing agent was 2% DPC, placed on approximately 2 cm by approximately 2 cm of upper inner arm skin.

Looked up from germline, CDR1 is SGHRS and CDR2 is YFSETQ. V lost 3 bases and J lost 2; bases outside the gene matches: 6. The CDR3 extends over 16 amino acids. With respect to this clonotype: Its matching antigen is unknown.

The library attached unique molecular identifiers to individual cDNA molecules. In the source study's methods: There were a median of approximately 100,000 TCRs per sample, with a range from roughly 23,224 to 750,000. From the RACE reads, TCRdb called clonotypes with MiXCR, one entry per CDR3 protein. None of the V and J calls come from the authors' own analysis; TCRdb made them. The repertoire holds roughly 200,000 distinct CDR3 sequences, about 22% seen once, with approximately 6.7% in the top ten. Notes on the study in general: The number of TCRs over 1 in 1000 frequency stayed unchanged after DPC.

Noted time point: patch test 1, 2 weeks after DPC sensitization. Treatment: therapeutic diphenylcyclopropenone sensitization with weekly scalp DPC. The chain carries TRBV5-1 and TRBJ2-3; 10 bases match TRBD2. This specimen was whole blood, taken in connection with sensitization to the hapten diphenylcyclopropenone (DPC). The receptor was derived from a woman in her fifties or sixties with alopecia areata. Some clones in this sample may be carry-over from other donors' samples. CDR3 DNA sequence: TGCGCCAGCAGCTCGGGAGCGGGAGGGATCACAGATACGCAGTATTTT. Protein product: CASSSGAGGITDTQYF.